A single sample gave rise to the 9 T cell receptor beta chains below, sequenced in a study of cytomegalovirus exposure and HLA in healthy donors. Method: immunoSEQ multiplex PCR; TCRdb's copy keeps in-frame clones and lacks some. The table has about 140,000 clones, about four fifths seen once. The source material was PBMCs. The receptor set was obtained from a woman aged 25 to 45 in good health and CMV-seronegative.

The V gene is TRBV19, the J gene TRBJ2-7; TRBD2 might be the D (5 bases). The ends were cut back, 1 base at V and 3 bases at J, with 7 bases in the middle. CDR1 and CDR2 (germline): LNHDA, SQIVND (reference sequence). The CDR3 covers 13 residues. The CDR3 nucleotides are TGTGCCAGTAGTATAGTAGAGGGCTACGAGCAGTACTTC. Protein: CASSIVEGYEQYF.

The chain is built from TRBV6-6 and TRBJ2-7; D gene unclear. CDR3 length: 14 residues. With 2 bases removed from V and 0 bases from J, the gap between germline ends came to 8 bases. Germline CDR1 reads MNHNY; CDR2 reads SVGAGI (reference sequence). The CDR3 DNA reads TGTGCCAGCAGTTACGAGGCCTACTCCTACGAGCAGTACTTC. It translates to CASSYEAYSYEQYF.

The V and J genes are TRBV10-2 and TRBJ1-1; TRBD1 matches at 8 bases. The CDR3 is made up of 16 amino acids. Germline V lookup: CDR1 WSHSY, CDR2 SAAADI. Unmatched junction bases numbered 13, after V lost 5 bases and J lost 5 bases. The DNA of the CDR3 is TGCGCCAGCAGTCTACAATCAGGGGGCTCGGGGACTGAAGCTTTCTTT. Translated, it gives CASSLQSGGSGTEAFF.

This sequence joins TRBV5-1 and TRBJ2-3; the D is unclear. The V and J ends lost 2 bases and 1 base respectively, with 8 bases between them. Germline V CDR1 and CDR2: SGHRS, YFSETQ. This CDR3 has 14 residues. Here the CDR3 DNA reads TGCGCCAGCAGCTTCGATACGGGCACAGATACGCAGTATTTT. Its protein product is CASSFDTGTDTQYF.

The chain recombines TRBV7-9 with TRBJ1-1; 8 bases are shared with TRBD1. The germline gives CDR1 SEHNR, CDR2 FQNEAQ (reference sequence). Trimming at V came to 3 bases and at J to 6 bases, leaving 6 bases not matched to a gene. This CDR3 has 14 amino acids. The CDR3 reads CASSFRTGSPEAFF. In DNA, the CDR3 is TGTGCCAGCAGCTTTAGGACAGGGTCTCCTGAAGCTTTCTTT. Full variable domain (remainder filled in from reference TRBV7-9 and TRBJ1-1): DTGVSQNPRHKITKRGQNVTFRCDPISEHNRLYWYRQTLGQGPEFLTYFQNEAQLEKSRLLSDRFSAERPKGSFSTLEIQRTEQGDSAMYLCASSFRTGSPEAFFGQGTRLTVV.

The V call is TRBV5-4, the J call TRBJ2-3; possibly TRBD1 for D (6 bases). CDR3 size: 14 residues. The V end was cut by 4 bases, the J end by 1 base, with 10 bases between. CDR1 is SGHNT, CDR2 YYREEE, per germline (reference sequence). CDR3 DNA sequence: TGTGCCAGCAGCACAGGGTTGGGCACAGATACGCAGTATTTT. Translation gives CASSTGLGTDTQYF.

The rearrangement links TRBV5-1 to TRBJ1-2, with 10 nucleotides matching TRBD1. Germline-derived CDR1 and CDR2 are SGHRS and YFSETQ. The V gene end was trimmed by 2 bases and the J gene end by 1 base; junction bases not matched to a gene: 5. The CDR3 spans 16 residues. The CDR3 loop is CASSLTTGGYNYGYTF. The CDR3 DNA reads as TGCGCCAGCAGCTTAACGACAGGGGGCTATAACTATGGCTACACCTTC.

The gene calls are TRBV15 and TRBJ1-1; 8 bases map to TRBD1. CDR1 LNHNV and CDR2 YYDKDF come from the germline V gene (reference sequence). This CDR3 region has 15 residues. Unmatched junction bases numbered 13, after V lost 5 bases and J lost 8 bases. This CDR3 is CATSPEGTGLSEAFF. The CDR3 DNA follows: TGTGCCACCAGCCCGGAGGGGACAGGTCTTTCCGAAGCTTTCTTT.

V usage is TRBV4-1 and J usage is TRBJ1-4; tentatively, D is TRBD1 (6 bases). This CDR3 is built from 15 residues. Germline V lookup: CDR1 MGHRA, CDR2 YSYEKL. Trimming shortened V by 3 bases and J by 8 bases, and 16 bases separated the two germline ends. DNA of the CDR3: TGCGCCAGCAGCCACAACGGACAGATTACCGAAAAACTGTTTTTT. Protein sequence: CASSHNGQITEKLFF.